The 14 T cell receptor beta chains given below trace back to one sample, sequenced in a study of blood T cell repertoires in COVID-19. Produced via immunoSEQ multiplex PCR; TCRdb's table is partial and in-frame only. The table includes under 140,000 clones, more than 75% detected once. Sequencing was performed on peripheral blood. All receptors come from a woman aged 45 to 65 with acute or convalescent COVID-19.

The V gene is TRBV6-5, the J gene TRBJ1-5; a weak D match, TRBD1 (6 bases). The CDR3 consists of 15 residues. CDR1 is MNHEY and CDR2 is SVGAGI in the germline V gene. The V and J ends lost 6 bases and 0 bases respectively, with 12 bases between them. The CDR3 loop is CASRNHRVSNQPQHF. The CDR3 DNA reads TGTGCCAGCAGGAACCACAGGGTTAGCAATCAGCCCCAGCATTTT.

The chain recombines TRBV21-1 with TRBJ2-7; the table's D gene call, TRBD2, was not cross checked with the DNA. TRBV21-1 is a known pseudogene. The CDR3 spans 21 residues. The CDR3 DNA sequence: TGTGCCAGCAGCCTCCAGGAACGGAACGGGACTAGCGGCCGTGGGAGTTACGAGCAGTACTTC. Residues: CASSLQERNGTSGRGSYEQYF.

The gene calls are TRBV18 and TRBJ2-7; the D gene is possibly TRBD1 (6 bases). V lost 3 bases and J 3 bases, leaving 15 bases between the germline ends. The CDR3 is 15 amino acids. Germline CDR1 reads KGHSH; CDR2 reads LQKENI. In DNA form, the CDR3 reads TGTGCCAGCTCACCCCGGCGGAGACAGGACTACGAGCAGTACTTC. Its protein product is CASSPRRRQDYEQYF.

The chain uses TRBV11-2 and TRBJ2-2, with 10 bases identical to TRBD2. This CDR3 has 16 residues. The germline V gene encodes CDR1 SGHAT and CDR2 FQNNGV. J gave up 6 bases and V 4 bases, and 8 bases lay outside the gene matches. CDR3 sequence reads: CASSSAWLAGAGELFF. The CDR3 bases are TGTGCCAGCAGCTCCGCCTGGCTAGCGGGAGCCGGGGAGCTGTTTTTT.

The chain couples TRBV2 to TRBJ1-6; D is ambiguous. Per germline, CDR1 SNHLY and CDR2 FYNNEI. V was trimmed by 6 bases and J by 5 bases, leaving 2 bases between them. The CDR3 is 11 amino acids. CDR3: CASSDNSPLHF. CDR3 DNA: TGTGCCAGCAGCGATAATTCACCCCTCCACTTT.

This clone was found a few times. The chain couples TRBV2 to TRBJ1-4, with TRBD1 matching 9 bases. The CDR3 spans 13 residues. From germline, CDR1 is SNHLY and CDR2 FYNNEI. V lost 7 bases to trimming and J lost 8 bases; unmatched junction nucleotides: 5. The DNA for the CDR3 is TGTGCCAGCAAAGGGACAGGGCCCGAAAAACTGTTTTTT. It specifies CASKGTGPEKLFF.

This chain uses TRBV6-5 with TRBJ2-7, with TRBD2 identical over 10 bases. The CDR3 runs 15 residues. CDR1 is MNHEY and CDR2 is SVGAGI in the germline V gene. Germline trimming cut 4 bases from V and 2 bases from J; bases unmatched to any gene: 5. The CDR3 loop reads CASSLAGGSTYEQYF. CDR3 in DNA: TGTGCCAGCAGTTTAGCGGGAGGATCTACCTACGAGCAGTACTTC.

V and J are TRBV3-1 (or the pseudogene TRBV3-2) and TRBJ2-7, with a tentative D call TRBD1 (6 bases). Trimming left V 1 base short and J 6 bases short, with 10 bases between. This CDR3 comprises 13 residues. CDR1 is LGHDT, CDR2 YNNKEL, per germline (reference sequence). The CDR3 loop is CASSQAGAGEQYF. CDR3 nucleotides: TGTGCCAGCAGCCAAGCAGGGGCGGGCGAGCAGTACTTC.

J is TRBJ2-7 and V is TRBV2; 7 positions agree with TRBD1. CDR1 is SNHLY, CDR2 FYNNEI, per germline. With V trimmed by 4 bases and J by 5 bases, 8 bases remained unmatched. The CDR3 is made up of 14 amino acids. DNA of the CDR3: TGTGCCAGCAGTGTGGACAGGAACCCAAACGAGCAGTACTTC. It translates to CASSVDRNPNEQYF.

V usage is TRBV5-5 and J usage is TRBJ1-4, with D perhaps matching TRBD1 (6 bases). Trimming removed 3 bases from V and 2 bases from J, with 11 bases in between. The CDR3 extends over 15 amino acids. Germline CDR1 reads SGHKS; CDR2 reads YYEKEE (reference sequence). The CDR3 is CASSSSGATNEKLFF. The CDR3 bases are TGTGCCAGCAGCTCATCAGGGGCGACTAATGAAAAACTGTTTTTT.

This clone was recorded once. V usage is TRBV6-6 and J usage is TRBJ2-1; TRBD1 agrees at 7 bases. The CDR3 is made up of 13 amino acids. The J segment lost 7 bases and the V segment lost 6 bases, leaving 6 bases of the junction unmatched. Looked up from germline, CDR1 is MNHNY and CDR2 is SVGAGI (reference sequence). CDR3 sequence (DNA): TGTGCCAGCAGGGATACAGGGGAAAATGAGCAGTTCTTC. Translation: CASRDTGENEQFF.

The V and J genes are TRBV7-9 and TRBJ2-1, with TRBD1 matching 8 bases. The germline gives CDR1 SEHNR, CDR2 FQNEAQ (reference sequence). The V segment lost 5 bases and the J segment 5 bases; nucleotides outside the gene matches: 8. CDR3 size: 15 residues. CDR3 amino acids: CASSRPGQVDNEQFF. The CDR3 bases are TGTGCCAGCAGCCGTCCGGGACAGGTGGACAATGAGCAGTTCTTC.

This chain joins TRBV6-5 and TRBJ1-1, with D perhaps matching TRBD1 (5 bases). The germline V gene encodes CDR1 MNHEY and CDR2 SVGAGI. V lost 4 bases and J lost 1, with 13 bases in between. CDR3 length: 15 amino acids. The CDR3 reads CASSSPGLWNTEAFF. DNA for the CDR3: TGTGCCAGCAGTTCGCCGGGACTGTGGAACACTGAAGCTTTCTTT.

V and J are TRBV5-3 and TRBJ2-7, with 9 bases aligning to TRBD2. TRBV5-3 is marked as an open reading frame, function uncertain. The CDR3 extends over 15 amino acids. The chain's CDR3 is CAEESIGGRAHEQYF. Here the CDR3 DNA reads TGTGCGGAAGAATCAATTGGCGGGAGGGCTCACGAGCAGTACTTC.